This TCR beta chain was recorded in a study of blood T cell repertoires in COVID-19. Germline V gene data show CDR1 as SGHRS and CDR2 as YFSETQ. This CDR3 has 14 residues. V was clipped by 4 bases and J by 7 bases; unmatched bases: 3. Patients of the Seattle cohort, enrolled during active infection, were followed longitudinally. Profiled with immunoSEQ multiplex PCR; TCRdb holds only in-frame clones, not every one. The top ten clones hold roughly 7.3% of a sample with roughly 300,000 clones, 90% of them seen once. The sequence came from a woman aged 25 to 45 with COVID-19, enrolled during active disease. Source material: peripheral blood. The chain uses TRBV5-1 and TRBJ1-6; 9 nucleotides align to TRBD1. The DNA of the CDR3 is TGCGCCAGCAGCCCAGGACAGGGGAATTCACCCCTCCACTTT. Translation gives CASSPGQGNSPLHF.